The entry below gives a single T cell receptor beta chain sequence along with its context. Its antigen is undetermined. The data derive from a study of T cell clones after liver transplantation. Study-level background: Without induction therapy, subjects received standard immunosuppression until 12-24 months post-transplant. Study-wide findings and caveats: Compared with third party-reactive sequences, donor-reactive ones declined more, independent of withdrawal success.

The assay was immunoSEQ multiplex PCR, and TCRdb's table has in-frame clones only and misses some. The repertoire holds just under 60,000 clones, about 73% seen once, with about 2.6% in the top ten. The sequence came from a human patient who received a liver transplant. A subset of T cells may come from the graft donor. The material sequenced was CD4+ T cells from blood, taken at the approximately 16-month timepoint.

CDR3 sequence: CASETTLAKNIQYF. CDR3 coding DNA: TGTGCCAGCGAAACCACCCTAGCCAAAAACATTCAGTACTTC. The chain recombines TRBV6-1 with TRBJ2-4; D is ambiguous. This CDR3 is 14 amino acids long. Trimming stripped 8 bases from V and 0 bases from J, with 11 bases between. Germline V lookup: CDR1 MNHNS, CDR2 SASEGT.